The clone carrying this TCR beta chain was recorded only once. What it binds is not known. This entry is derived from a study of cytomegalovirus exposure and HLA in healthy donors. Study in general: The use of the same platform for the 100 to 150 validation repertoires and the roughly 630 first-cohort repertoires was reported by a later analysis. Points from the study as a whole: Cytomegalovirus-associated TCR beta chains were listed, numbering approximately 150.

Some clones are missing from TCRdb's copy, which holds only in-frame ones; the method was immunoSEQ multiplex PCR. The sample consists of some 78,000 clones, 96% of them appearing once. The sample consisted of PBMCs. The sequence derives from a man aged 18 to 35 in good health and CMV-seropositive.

The CDR3 sequence: CASSSSYEQYF. CDR3 nucleotide sequence: TGTGCCAGCAGTTCCTCGTACGAGCAGTACTTC. The chain employs TRBV27 and TRBJ2-7; no firm D call. Germline V CDR1 and CDR2: MNHEY, SMNVEV (reference sequence). This CDR3 is 11 amino acids long. V shed 4 bases and J shed 4 bases, with 5 bases lying between them.